This T cell receptor (beta chain) was identified during a study of identical twins. The germline V gene has CDR1 SGHDT and CDR2 YYEEEE. The CDR3 is 14 residues long. V was cut by 2 bases and J by 9 bases, with 15 bases left in between. One entry per CDR3 protein, called by TCRdb with MiXCR from the 5' RACE reads. The sample yields roughly 770,000 distinct CDR3 sequences, over 15% seen once. Separately, the same data were catalogued under a study of T cells expressing NK-cell markers. This second report adds: The TCR beta repertoires were obtained from sorted CD3+CD56+NKG2C+, CD3+CD56+NKG2C- and CD3+CD56-NKG2C+ T cells. Topping the CD3+CD56-NKG2C+ fraction as well were these clonotypes, in a few donors.

The sample was PBMCs. This chain connects TRBV5-6 to TRBJ2-1; tentatively, D is TRBD2 (5 bases). The sequence was obtained from a woman younger than 35 in good health. In nucleotides, the CDR3 is TGTGCCAGCAGCTTTGTGGGGAGAGAGGGTGAGCAGTTCTTC. As protein: CASSFVGREGEQFF.